The entry below gives a single T cell receptor (beta chain) sequence along with its context. Its matching antigen is unknown. The data were obtained in a study of cytomegalovirus exposure and HLA in healthy donors. Across the whole study: The 100 million to 140 million unique TCR beta sequences, from roughly 180 million T cells, were found by an earlier analysis.

Findings of the study overall: Associated with HLA alleles at 0.05 false discovery rate in a later analysis were around 15,000 TCR beta sequences. Immune exposure was documented only through CMV serostatus.

Germline assignment: CDR1 SGHRS and CDR2 YFSETQ. V was pared by 2 bases and J by 2 bases, with 2 bases between. The CDR3 spans 12 residues. Among the donors, all were healthy bone marrow donors. The primer mix had 60 Vbeta and 13 Jbeta primers. The assay was immunoSEQ multiplex PCR, and TCRdb's table has in-frame clones only and misses some. The sample has fewer than 100,000 clones, over 70% seen once. The sample was PBMCs. The sequence came from a male donor in good health and CMV-seronegative. The V call is TRBV5-1, the J call TRBJ1-5, with unresolved D. This CDR3 is CASSFGNQPQHF. DNA of the CDR3: TGCGCCAGCAGCTTCGGCAATCAGCCCCAGCATTTT.